This entry describes one T cell receptor (beta chain). Its target is not known. These data are taken from a study of cytomegalovirus exposure and HLA in healthy donors. Vbeta (60) and Jbeta (13) primers were used in the PCR. Data came from immunoSEQ multiplex PCR; TCRdb stores just in-frame clones and leaves some out. This table holds approximately 75,000 clones, roughly 84% found once. Points from the study as a whole: HLA-A and HLA-B allele assignments for most subjects were reportedly predicted accurately using TCR beta sequences.

Source material: PBMCs. The clonotype was recovered from a man between 65 and 85 years old in good health and CMV-seropositive.

The chain's CDR3 is CASSSTEESPDTQYF. CDR3 DNA: TGTGCCAGCAGCTCAACTGAGGAGAGCCCAGATACGCAGTATTTT. The J gene is TRBJ2-3, the V gene TRBV5-4; D is unresolved. The CDR3 length is 15 residues. V was clipped by 3 bases and J by 4 bases, with 15 bases between them. Germline-derived CDR1 and CDR2 are SGHNT and YYREEE (reference sequence). The full variable domain, rest sourced from reference TRBV5-4 and TRBJ2-3, is ETGVTQSPTHLIKTRGQQVTLRCSSQSGHNTVSWYQQALGQGPQFIFQYYREEENGRGNFPPRFSGLQFPNYSSELNVNALELDDSALYLCASSSTEESPDTQYFGPGTRLTVL.